Listed below are T cell receptor beta chains from one sample, sequenced in a study of shared clonotypes between healthy human individuals. Here immunoSEQ multiplex PCR was the method, and the copy in TCRdb shows in-frame clones only, minus some. The table records 600,000 to 750,000 clones, around 72% of them present only once. The specimen sequenced was memory CD4+ T cells sorted from blood. All receptors come from a woman aged 30 to 39 in good health. Each CDR3 is given with its conserved first and last residue. The D gene is left open where the match is weak. Size values are once, few and many counts, or a class for expanded clones, and some rows have none.

clone size	J gene	D gene	V gene	CDR3 protein	CDR3 DNA
NA	TRBJ2-2	TRBD2	TRBV19	CASSYSGANTGELFF	TGTGCCAGTAGTTATAGCGGGGCGAACACCGGGGAGCTGTTTTTT
few	TRBJ2-5	NA	TRBV20-1	CSAGVAKTQYF	TGCAGTGCTGGGGTGGCGAAGACCCAGTACTTC
NA	TRBJ2-5	TRBD2	TRBV7-9	CASSFGLAGAETQYF	TGTGCCAGCAGCTTCGGACTAGCGGGAGCGGAGACCCAGTACTTC
NA	TRBJ2-7	NA	TRBV27	CASSSGWAGWREQYF	TGTGCCAGCAGTTCCGGCTGGGCGGGCTGGCGGGAGCAGTACTTC
NA	TRBJ2-7	NA	TRBV2	CASSIGTAYEQYF	TGTGCCAGCAGCATAGGGACCGCCTACGAGCAGTACTTC
NA	TRBJ2-1	NA	TRBV5-1	CASSKDSSSYNEQFF	TGCGCCAGCAGCAAGGACAGTTCCTCCTACAATGAGCAGTTCTTC
NA	TRBJ2-5	TRBD2	TRBV7-9	CASRRGTSGSGSQYF	TGTGCCAGCAGAAGGGGGACTAGCGGGAGCGGGTCCCAGTACTTC
NA	TRBJ2-2	NA	TRBV6-6	CASSYGENTGELFF	TGTGCCAGCAGTTATGGGGAGAACACCGGGGAGCTGTTTTTT
NA	TRBJ2-7	TRBD2	TRBV7-3	CASSIVAGTSGYEQYF	TGTGCCAGCAGCATTGTAGCCGGGACTAGCGGCTACGAGCAGTACTTC
NA	TRBJ2-1	TRBD2	TRBV7-3	CASSVASGYYNEQFF	TGTGCCAGCAGTGTTGCTAGCGGCTACTACAATGAGCAGTTCTTC
few	TRBJ1-5	NA	TRBV18	CASSPDRDNQPQHF	TGTGCCAGCTCACCCGACAGAGACAATCAGCCCCAGCATTTT
NA	TRBJ1-2	TRBD1	TRBV4-2	CASSQDWGQGGYTF	TGTGCCAGCAGCCAAGATTGGGGACAGGGGGGCTACACCTTC
few	TRBJ2-1	NA	TRBV19	CASDPGAPNEQFF	TGTGCCAGTGATCCCGGAGCTCCGAATGAGCAGTTCTTC
few	TRBJ2-3	NA	TRBV29-1	CSVEPGTDTQYF	TGCAGCGTTGAGCCCGGCACAGATACGCAGTATTTT
few	TRBJ1-5	NA	TRBV6-6	CASTHRDTINQPQHF	TGTGCCAGCACCCACCGGGACACGATCAATCAGCCCCAGCATTTT
few	TRBJ1-2	NA	TRBV10-3	CAISDRANGYTF	TGTGCCATCAGTGATAGAGCAAATGGCTACACCTTC
NA	TRBJ1-6	TRBD1	TRBV6-1	CASSVTGNSPLHF	TGTGCCAGCAGTGTGACAGGGAACTCACCCCTCCACTTT
once	TRBJ2-5	NA	TRBV11-2	CASSAVPTQQETQYF	TGTGCCAGCAGCGCCGTACCAACACAGCAAGAGACCCAGTACTTC
NA	TRBJ2-7	NA	TRBV28	CASSLPGAYEQYF	TGTGCCAGCAGTTTGCCGGGGGCCTACGAGCAGTACTTC
NA	TRBJ1-2	TRBD1	TRBV5-1	CASSFWGQGAGYGYTF	TGCGCCAGCAGCTTCTGGGGACAGGGGGCAGGGTATGGCTACACCTTC
NA	TRBJ2-7	NA	TRBV4-1	CASSQDWVRDYSYEQYF	TGCGCCAGCAGCCAAGATTGGGTGCGGGATTACTCCTACGAGCAGTACTTC
once	TRBJ1-2	NA	TRBV28	CASSPPEGSYGYTF	TGTGCCAGCAGTCCCCCGGAAGGCTCCTATGGCTACACCTTC
NA	TRBJ1-5	TRBD1	TRBV28	CASSVPTGVNQPQHF	TGTGCCAGCAGTGTTCCAACAGGGGTCAATCAGCCCCAGCATTTT
NA	TRBJ2-7	NA	TRBV6-5	CASSEPTTYEQYF	TGTGCCAGCAGTGAACCAACTACCTACGAGCAGTACTTC
NA	TRBJ2-1	NA	TRBV5-1	CASSHDTSSYNEQFF	TGCGCCAGCAGCCATGACACCTCCTCCTACAATGAGCAGTTCTTC